This passage covers 29 T cell receptor beta chains from one sample sequenced in a study of cytomegalovirus exposure and HLA in healthy donors. The primer mix had 60 Vbeta and 13 Jbeta primers. The protocol was immunoSEQ multiplex PCR, while the TCRdb copy is restricted to in-frame clones and leaves out a portion. The repertoire includes some 130,000 clones, about three quarters of them detected once, and around 1.9% sits in the top ten. Specimen: PBMCs. Receptors originate from a woman in her 40s in good health and CMV-seronegative.

The V gene is TRBV5-6, the J gene TRBJ1-2; a weak D match, TRBD1 (6 bases). CDR3 length equals 15 residues. V was shortened by 4 bases and J by 2 bases, with 15 bases between the two germline ends. The germline V gene has CDR1 SGHDT and CDR2 YYEEEE. The CDR3: CASSRGTTANYGYTF. CDR3 coding DNA: TGTGCCAGCAGCCGAGGGACAACCGCAAACTATGGCTACACCTTC. The whole variable domain, filled in from reference TRBV5-6 and TRBJ1-2, reads DAGVTQSPTHLIKTRGQQVTLRCSPKSGHDTVSWYQQALGQGPQFIFQYYEEEERQRGNFPDRFSGHQFPNYSSELNVNALLLGDSALYLCASSRGTTANYGYTFGSGTRLTVV.

The rearrangement links TRBV29-1 to TRBJ2-1; perhaps TRBD2 as D (5 bases). CDR1 is SQVTM, CDR2 ANQGSEA, per germline. The CDR3 runs to 13 residues. Trimming removed 7 bases from V and 4 bases from J, with 14 bases in between. In DNA form, the CDR3 reads TGCAGCGCCGGAGGTGGGCAGTACAATGAGCAGTTCTTC. Translation gives CSAGGGQYNEQFF.

This chain uses TRBV21-1 with TRBJ2-7; the D segment call TRBD1 is taken from the table without a DNA check. TRBV21-1 is classified as a pseudogene. The length of the CDR3 is 15 residues. In nucleotides, the CDR3 is TGTGCCAGCCTCGATTATCACAGGGTGTTTGGCGAGCAGTACTTC. Protein product: CASLDYHRVFGEQYF.

The chain employs TRBV5-6 and TRBJ2-1; TRBD1 might be the D (6 bases). The germline CDR1 and CDR2 sequences are SGHDT and YYEEEE. The CDR3 runs to 16 residues. V was pared by 2 bases and J by 5 bases, with 17 bases between. CDR3 in amino acids: CASSFNRVLSHNEQFF. The CDR3 DNA sequence: TGTGCCAGCAGCTTCAACAGGGTCCTCAGCCACAATGAGCAGTTCTTC.

This clone was seen only once. J is TRBJ2-1 and V is TRBV19; D might be TRBD2 (5 bases). CDR3 length: 15 residues. V lost 5 bases to trimming and J lost 0 bases, with 11 bases between them. Germline V gives CDR1 LNHDA, CDR2 SQIVND (reference sequence). Written as DNA, the CDR3 is TGTGCCAGTAGTCCGTCAGAGGGCTCCTACAATGAGCAGTTCTTC. Its translation: CASSPSEGSYNEQFF.

V gene TRBV7-8 combines with J gene TRBJ1-6; D remains unclear. V lost 6 bases and J lost 8, with 8 bases in between. In germline, CDR1 is SGHVS, CDR2 FQNEAQ. CDR3 length equals 12 residues. CDR3 coding DNA: TGTGCCAGCAGGTCCCAGGATTCACCCCTCCACTTT. This sequence encodes CASRSQDSPLHF.

V is TRBV7-9 and J is TRBJ2-7; TRBD2 matches at 12 bases. Germline CDR1 is SEHNR and CDR2 is FQNEAQ (reference sequence). The V and J ends lost 3 bases and 6 bases, in that order; junction bases with no gene match: 3. The CDR3 is 14 amino acids. The CDR3 region has the DNA TGTGCCAGCAGCTTCCTAGCGGGAGGGGGCGAGCAGTACTTC. Encoded protein: CASSFLAGGGEQYF.

This CDR3 is CASSYQQATNEKLFF. CDR3 sequence (DNA): TGCGCCAGCAGCTACCAACAGGCAACTAATGAAAAACTGTTTTTT. V usage is TRBV5-1 and J usage is TRBJ1-4; D is possibly TRBD1 (5 bases). This CDR3 is built from 15 residues. With 3 bases removed from V and 0 bases from J, the gap between germline ends came to 9 bases. CDR1 SGHRS and CDR2 YFSETQ come from the germline V gene.

CDR3 coding DNA: TGTGCCAGCAGCTCCCCAGCGTGGGGAGATGAGCAGTTCTTC. This gives the protein CASSSPAWGDEQFF. The chain uses TRBV7-9 and TRBJ2-1; the D gene is possibly TRBD2 (5 bases). V dropped 4 bases and J dropped 8 bases, with 15 bases sitting between them. Germline V gene sequence: CDR1 SEHNR, CDR2 FQNEAQ (reference sequence). The CDR3 contains 14 residues.

The genes are TRBV18 and TRBJ2-5; a weak D match, TRBD1 (6 bases). CDR1 is KGHSH, CDR2 LQKENI, per germline. The CDR3 covers 15 residues. With 3 bases removed from V and 5 bases from J, the gap between germline ends came to 16 bases. The CDR3 spells CASSPGTPRVETQYF. Written as DNA, the CDR3 is TGTGCCAGCTCACCGGGGACACCTAGGGTGGAGACCCAGTACTTC.

The genes are TRBV18 and TRBJ2-5, with 8 positions matching TRBD1. The CDR3 length is 14 residues. Unmatched junction bases numbered 5, after V lost 3 bases and J lost 5 bases. Looked up from germline, CDR1 is KGHSH and CDR2 is LQKENI. This CDR3 reads CASSPLDRAETQYF. CDR3 nucleotides: TGTGCCAGCTCACCTTTGGACAGGGCCGAGACCCAGTACTTC.

This chain connects TRBV19 to TRBJ2-3; 9 nucleotides agree with TRBD2. The V segment lost 5 bases and the J segment 5 bases; nucleotides outside the gene matches: 8. CDR1 is LNHDA, CDR2 SQIVND, per germline (reference sequence). The CDR3 is 15 residues long. CDR3 amino acids: CASSSGAGGGDTQYF. In DNA form, the CDR3 reads TGTGCCAGTAGTTCCGGAGCGGGGGGAGGAGATACGCAGTATTTT. The full variable domain, rest sourced from reference TRBV19 and TRBJ2-3, is DGGITQSPKYLFRKEGQNVTLSCEQNLNHDAMYWYRQDPGQGLRLIYYSQIVNDFQKGDIAEGYSVSREKKESFPLTVTSAQKNPTAFYLCASSSGAGGGDTQYFGPGTRLTVL.

V usage is TRBV28 and J usage is TRBJ2-1; D perhaps matches TRBD1 (6 bases). Deletions cut 2 bases from V and 7 bases from J, with 18 bases between. The CDR3 is 16 amino acids. Looked up from germline, CDR1 is MDHEN and CDR2 is SYDVKM. The CDR3 is CASSLKTGTLQNEQFF. The CDR3 DNA reads as TGTGCCAGCAGTTTAAAGACAGGTACACTCCAGAATGAGCAGTTCTTC.

The chain links TRBV5-1 to TRBJ2-1; TRBD2 matches at 8 bases. This CDR3 has 14 amino acids. Germline V lookup: CDR1 SGHRS, CDR2 YFSETQ. Trimming removed 4 bases from V and 10 bases from J; junction bases left unmatched: 10. CDR3 bases: TGCGCCAGCAGCCCGGGACTAGGGGGAGACGAGCAGTTCTTC. It codes for CASSPGLGGDEQFF.

This chain joins TRBV14 and TRBJ2-5; 10 bases align to TRBD2. The trim removed 4 bases at V and 5 bases at J, leaving 7 bases unmatched. CDR3 length equals 15 residues. In germline, CDR1 is SGHDN, CDR2 FVKESK. CDR3 in amino acids: CASSLASGRWETQYF. In DNA, the CDR3 is TGTGCCAGCAGCCTAGCTAGCGGGAGATGGGAGACCCAGTACTTC. Variable domain in full (rest from reference TRBV14 and TRBJ2-5): EAGVTQFPSHSVIEKGQTVTLRCDPISGHDNLYWYRRVMGKEIKFLLHFVKESKQDESGMPNNRFLAERTGGTYSTLKVQPAELEDSGVYFCASSLASGRWETQYFGPGTRLLVL.

This chain connects TRBV6-6 to TRBJ2-1, with 7 bases that match TRBD1. Germline assignment: CDR1 MNHNY and CDR2 SVGAGI (reference sequence). With V trimmed by 8 bases and J by 6 bases, 10 bases remained unmatched. The CDR3 length is 14 residues. Here the CDR3 reads CASRLGQGVNEQFF. The DNA of the CDR3 is TGTGCCAGCCGCCTGGGGCAGGGGGTCAATGAGCAGTTCTTC.

A few counts support this clone. The chain couples TRBV5-5 to TRBJ2-1, with TRBD2 matching over 8 bases. The CDR3 consists of 12 residues. The ends lost 4 bases at V and 13 bases at J; junction bases unmatched: 7. The germline V gene encodes CDR1 SGHKS and CDR2 YYEKEE (reference sequence). In DNA form, the CDR3 reads TGTGCCAGCAGCACCGGACTAGCTGTTCAGTTCTTC. The encoded protein is CASSTGLAVQFF.

This clone was picked up a small number of times. V and J are TRBV7-8 and TRBJ2-3; 11 bases are shared with TRBD2. This CDR3 contains 16 residues. Germline CDR1 and CDR2: SGHVS and FQNEAQ. With V trimmed by 4 bases and J by 9 bases, 12 bases remained unmatched. The CDR3 loop is CASSSVAGGDKATQYF. The CDR3 DNA follows: TGTGCCAGCAGCTCGGTAGCGGGAGGGGACAAGGCCACGCAGTATTTT.

This chain connects TRBV5-1 to TRBJ2-7; 8 bases agree with TRBD2. Germline V gives CDR1 SGHRS, CDR2 YFSETQ. CDR3 size: 15 residues. The V segment lost 3 bases and the J segment 2 bases; nucleotides outside the gene matches: 7. In nucleotides, the CDR3 is TGCGCCAGCAGCTCCGCTCCGGGACTAGCCTACGAGCAGTACTTC. It translates to CASSSAPGLAYEQYF.

This chain links TRBV18 with TRBJ2-5; maybe TRBD1 (6 bases). Trimming removed 6 bases at V and 2 bases at J, with 10 bases between. Looked up from germline, CDR1 is KGHSH and CDR2 is LQKENI. The CDR3 length is 13 residues. In nucleotides, the CDR3 is TGTGCCAGCTCGGAACAGGGTCAAGAGACCCAGTACTTC. Translation gives CASSEQGQETQYF.

The chain has TRBV15 and TRBJ2-5; the D gene is possibly TRBD2 (6 bases). CDR3 length equals 15 residues. Deletions cut 9 bases from V and 0 bases from J, with 17 bases between. CDR1 is LNHNV, CDR2 YYDKDF, per germline (reference sequence). CDR3 nucleotide sequence: TGTGCCACGAAGGCGGGAAGACTAGACCAAGAGACCCAGTACTTC. It specifies CATKAGRLDQETQYF.

The chain has TRBV5-4 and TRBJ2-3; 13 bases map to TRBD2. The CDR3 runs 14 residues. Germline CDR1 and CDR2: SGHNT and YYREEE (reference sequence). J was trimmed by 6 bases and V by 4 bases; bases with no gene match: 2. The CDR3 sequence: CASSEGLAGDTQYF. CDR3 nucleotides: TGTGCCAGCAGCGAGGGACTAGCGGGGGATACGCAGTATTTT.

This chain links TRBV30 with TRBJ2-3, with 8 bases identical to TRBD2. The V gene end was trimmed by 4 bases and the J gene end by 4 bases; junction bases not matched to a gene: 4. Germline V gene sequence: CDR1 GTSNPN, CDR2 SVGIG (reference sequence). The CDR3 runs 13 residues. Here the CDR3 reads CAWNSGGPDTQYF. The CDR3 DNA sequence: TGTGCCTGGAACAGCGGGGGCCCAGATACGCAGTATTTT.

The chain recombines TRBV7-9 with TRBJ2-1; tentative D call: TRBD2 (6 bases). The ends were cut back, 5 bases at V and 8 bases at J, with 22 bases in the middle. The CDR3 sequence is 16 residues long. Per the germline V gene, CDR1 is SEHNR and CDR2 is FQNEAQ (reference sequence). The CDR3: CASSVSPVDYDDEQFF. In DNA, the CDR3 is TGTGCCAGCAGCGTATCACCGGTGGACTATGACGATGAGCAGTTCTTC.

The CDR3 bases are TGTGCCAGCAGCCCCCTGGGGGGAAACTATGGCTACACCTTC. This sequence encodes CASSPLGGNYGYTF. The chain carries TRBV14 and TRBJ1-2; a possible D gene is TRBD1 (5 bases). V was shortened by 4 bases and J by 2 bases, with 11 bases between the two germline ends. Germline-derived CDR1 and CDR2 are SGHDN and FVKESK. CDR3 size: 14 residues.

A single count supports this clone. This rearrangement joins TRBV30 to TRBJ1-2, with 8 bases matching TRBD1. CDR1 and CDR2 from the germline V gene are GTSNPN and SVGIG (reference sequence). There are 13 residues in the CDR3. V dropped 2 bases and J dropped 8; count of bases not matched to a gene: 7. The CDR3 spells CAWSPGGGSGYTF. Here the CDR3 DNA reads TGTGCCTGGAGTCCAGGGGGCGGATCCGGCTACACCTTC.

This clone was counted only a few times. This chain connects TRBV19 to TRBJ2-7; possible D gene TRBD1, 6 bases. V was cut by 6 bases and J by 4 bases, with 19 bases left in between. The germline gives CDR1 LNHDA, CDR2 SQIVND (reference sequence). The CDR3 covers 15 residues. The CDR3 sequence: CASSPLPDSPYEQYF. The CDR3 DNA is TGTGCCAGTAGCCCTCTCCCGGACAGTCCATACGAGCAGTACTTC.

The chain recombines TRBV4-2 with TRBJ1-2; unclear D gene. This CDR3 region has 12 residues. Germline V lookup: CDR1 LGHNA, CDR2 YNFKEQ. With 5 bases removed from V and 4 bases from J, the gap between germline ends came to 8 bases. CDR3 DNA sequence: TGTGCCAGCAGCTTGGAGGCCTATGGCTACACCTTC. It translates to CASSLEAYGYTF.

The chain is built from TRBV7-3 and TRBJ1-1; TRBD1 matches at 7 bases. Germline CDR1 reads SGHTA; CDR2 reads FQGTGA. This CDR3 has 13 residues. The J segment lost 0 bases and the V segment lost 5 bases, leaving 0 bases of the junction unmatched. CDR3 sequence: CASSQGVNTEAFF. The CDR3 bases are TGTGCCAGCAGCCAGGGGGTGAACACTGAAGCTTTCTTT. Using reference TRBV7-3 and TRBJ1-1 for the parts outside the CDR3, the full variable domain is GAGVSQTPSNKVTEKGKYVELRCDPISGHTALYWYRQSLGQGPEFLIYFQGTGAADDSGLPNDRFFAVRPEGSVSTLKIQRTERGDSAVYLCASSQGVNTEAFFGQGTRLTVV.